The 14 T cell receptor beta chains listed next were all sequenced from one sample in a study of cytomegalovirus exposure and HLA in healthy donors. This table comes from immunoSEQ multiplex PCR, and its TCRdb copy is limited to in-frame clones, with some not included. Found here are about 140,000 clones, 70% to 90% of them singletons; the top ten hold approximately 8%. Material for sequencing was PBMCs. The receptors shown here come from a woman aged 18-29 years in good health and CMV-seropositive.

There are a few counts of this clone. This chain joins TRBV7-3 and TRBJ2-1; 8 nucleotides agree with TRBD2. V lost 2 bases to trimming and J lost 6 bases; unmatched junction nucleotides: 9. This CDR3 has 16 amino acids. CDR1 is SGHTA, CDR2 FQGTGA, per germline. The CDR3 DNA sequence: TGTGCCAGCAGCTTAGTTGGAGCGGGAGAACCCAATGAGCAGTTCTTC. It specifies CASSLVGAGEPNEQFF. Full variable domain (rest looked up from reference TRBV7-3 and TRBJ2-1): GAGVSQTPSNKVTEKGKYVELRCDPISGHTALYWYRQSLGQGPEFLIYFQGTGAADDSGLPNDRFFAVRPEGSVSTLKIQRTERGDSAVYLCASSLVGAGEPNEQFFGPGTRLTVL.

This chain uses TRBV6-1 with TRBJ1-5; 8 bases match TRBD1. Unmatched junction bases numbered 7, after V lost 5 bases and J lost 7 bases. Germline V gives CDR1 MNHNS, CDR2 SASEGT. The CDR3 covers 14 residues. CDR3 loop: CASSPQGAGQPQHF. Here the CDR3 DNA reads TGTGCCAGCAGTCCCCAGGGGGCAGGACAGCCCCAGCATTTT.

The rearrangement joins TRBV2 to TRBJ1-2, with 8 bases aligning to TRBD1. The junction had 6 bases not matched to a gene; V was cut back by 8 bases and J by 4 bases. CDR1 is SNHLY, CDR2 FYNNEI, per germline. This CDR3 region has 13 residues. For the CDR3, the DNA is TGTGCCAGCGGACAGGGTAATAGCTATGGCTACACCTTC. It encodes CASGQGNSYGYTF.

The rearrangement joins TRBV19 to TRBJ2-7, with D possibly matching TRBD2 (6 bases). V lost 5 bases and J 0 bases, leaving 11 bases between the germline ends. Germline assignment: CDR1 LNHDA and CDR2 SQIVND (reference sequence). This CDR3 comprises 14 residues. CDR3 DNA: TGTGCCAGTAGTCGGGAGATGAGCTCCTACGAGCAGTACTTC. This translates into CASSREMSSYEQYF.

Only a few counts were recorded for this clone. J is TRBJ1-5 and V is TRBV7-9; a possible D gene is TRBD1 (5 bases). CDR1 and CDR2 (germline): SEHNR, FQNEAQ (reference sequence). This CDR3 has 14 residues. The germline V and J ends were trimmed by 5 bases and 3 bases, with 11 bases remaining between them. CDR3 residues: CASSVGGDNQPQHF. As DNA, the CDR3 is TGTGCCAGCAGCGTCGGAGGGGACAATCAGCCCCAGCATTTT.

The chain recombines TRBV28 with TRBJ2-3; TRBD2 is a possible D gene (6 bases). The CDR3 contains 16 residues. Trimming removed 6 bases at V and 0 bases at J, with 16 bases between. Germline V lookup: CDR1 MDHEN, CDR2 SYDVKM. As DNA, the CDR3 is TGTGCCAGCAGAGGGTGGCGGGGTTCAAGCACAGATACGCAGTATTTT. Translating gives CASRGWRGSSTDTQYF.

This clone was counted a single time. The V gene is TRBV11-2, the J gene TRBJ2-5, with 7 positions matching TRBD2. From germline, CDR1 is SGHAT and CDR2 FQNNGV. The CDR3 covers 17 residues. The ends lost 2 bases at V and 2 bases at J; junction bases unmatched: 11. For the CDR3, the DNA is TGTGCCAGCAGCTTACCAAGATCTGGGGGGGTACAAGAGACCCAGTACTTC. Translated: CASSLPRSGGVQETQYF.

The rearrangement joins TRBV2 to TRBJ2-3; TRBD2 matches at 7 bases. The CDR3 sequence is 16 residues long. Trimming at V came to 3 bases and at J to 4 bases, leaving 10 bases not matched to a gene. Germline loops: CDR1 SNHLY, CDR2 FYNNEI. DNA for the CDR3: TGTGCCAGCAGTGATGATCACAGAACTAGCGCAGATACGCAGTATTTT. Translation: CASSDDHRTSADTQYF. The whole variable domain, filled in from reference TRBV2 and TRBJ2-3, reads EPEVTQTPSHQVTQMGQEVILRCVPISNHLYFYWYRQILGQKVEFLVSFYNNEISEKSEIFDDQFSVERPDGSNFTLKIRSTKLEDSAMYFCASSDDHRTSADTQYFGPGTRLTVL.

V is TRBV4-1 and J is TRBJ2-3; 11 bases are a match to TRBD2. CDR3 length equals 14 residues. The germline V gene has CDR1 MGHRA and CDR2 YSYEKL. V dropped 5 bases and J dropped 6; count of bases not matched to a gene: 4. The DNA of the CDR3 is TGCGCCAGCAGCTATAGCGGGGGGGAGGATACGCAGTATTTT. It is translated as CASSYSGGEDTQYF.

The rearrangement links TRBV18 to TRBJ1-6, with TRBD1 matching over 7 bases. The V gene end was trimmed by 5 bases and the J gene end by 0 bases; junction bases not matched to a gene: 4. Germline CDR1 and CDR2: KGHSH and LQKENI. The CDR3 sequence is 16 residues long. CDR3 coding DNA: TGTGCCAGCTCAACAAGGGGGCCCTCCTATAATTCACCCCTCCACTTT. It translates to CASSTRGPSYNSPLHF.

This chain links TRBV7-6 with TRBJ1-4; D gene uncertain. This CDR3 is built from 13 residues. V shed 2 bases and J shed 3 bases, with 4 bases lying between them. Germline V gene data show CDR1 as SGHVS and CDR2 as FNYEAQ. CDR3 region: CASSLQANEKLFF. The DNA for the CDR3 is TGTGCCAGCAGCTTACAGGCTAATGAAAAACTGTTTTTT.

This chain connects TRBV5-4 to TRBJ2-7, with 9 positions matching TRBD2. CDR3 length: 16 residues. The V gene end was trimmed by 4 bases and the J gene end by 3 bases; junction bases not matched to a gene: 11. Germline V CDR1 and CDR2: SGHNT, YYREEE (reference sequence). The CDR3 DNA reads TGTGCCAGCAGCCAGGCTAGGCGGGAGGGTAACTACGAGCAGTACTTC. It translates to CASSQARREGNYEQYF.

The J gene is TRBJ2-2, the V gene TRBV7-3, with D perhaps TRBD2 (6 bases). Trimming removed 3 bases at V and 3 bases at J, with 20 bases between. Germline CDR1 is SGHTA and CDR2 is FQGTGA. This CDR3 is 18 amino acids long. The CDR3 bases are TGTGCCAGCAGCTTTTCTCGGGGTAGCGGATCTTACACCGGGGAGCTGTTTTTT. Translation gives CASSFSRGSGSYTGELFF.

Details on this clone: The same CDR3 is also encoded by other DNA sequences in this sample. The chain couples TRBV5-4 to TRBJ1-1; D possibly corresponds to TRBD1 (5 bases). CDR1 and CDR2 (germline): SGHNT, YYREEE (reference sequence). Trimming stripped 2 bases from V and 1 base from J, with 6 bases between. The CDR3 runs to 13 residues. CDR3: CASSFGGNTEAFF. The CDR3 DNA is TGTGCCAGCAGCTTCGGGGGGAACACTGAAGCTTTCTTT.